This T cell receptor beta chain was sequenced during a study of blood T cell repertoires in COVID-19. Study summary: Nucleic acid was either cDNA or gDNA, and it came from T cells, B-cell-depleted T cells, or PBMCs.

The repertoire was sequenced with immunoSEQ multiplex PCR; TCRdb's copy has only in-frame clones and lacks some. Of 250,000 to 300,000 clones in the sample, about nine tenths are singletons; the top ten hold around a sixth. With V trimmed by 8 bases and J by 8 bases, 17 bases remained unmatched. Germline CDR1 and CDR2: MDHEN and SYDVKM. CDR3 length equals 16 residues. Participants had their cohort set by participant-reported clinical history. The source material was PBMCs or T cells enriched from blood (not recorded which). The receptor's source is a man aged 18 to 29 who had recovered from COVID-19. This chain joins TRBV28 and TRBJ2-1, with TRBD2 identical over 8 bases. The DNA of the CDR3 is TGTGCCAGCCCTCCAAGCGGGACTAGGGGGGTCTATGAGCAGTTCTTC. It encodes CASPPSGTRGVYEQFF.